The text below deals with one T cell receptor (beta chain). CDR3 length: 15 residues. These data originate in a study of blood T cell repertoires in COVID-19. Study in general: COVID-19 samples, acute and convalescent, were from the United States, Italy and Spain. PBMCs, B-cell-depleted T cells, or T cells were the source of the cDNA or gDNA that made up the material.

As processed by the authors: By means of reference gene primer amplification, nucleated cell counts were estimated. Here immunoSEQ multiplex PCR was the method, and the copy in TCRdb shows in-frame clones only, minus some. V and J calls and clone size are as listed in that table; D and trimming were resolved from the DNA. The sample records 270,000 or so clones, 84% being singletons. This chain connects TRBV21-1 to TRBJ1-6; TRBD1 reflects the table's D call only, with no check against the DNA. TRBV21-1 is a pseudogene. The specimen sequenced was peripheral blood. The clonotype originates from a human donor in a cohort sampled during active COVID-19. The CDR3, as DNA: TGTGCCAGCGACCCGAAAACAGGGTATAATTCACCCCTCCACTTT. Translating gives CASDPKTGYNSPLHF.